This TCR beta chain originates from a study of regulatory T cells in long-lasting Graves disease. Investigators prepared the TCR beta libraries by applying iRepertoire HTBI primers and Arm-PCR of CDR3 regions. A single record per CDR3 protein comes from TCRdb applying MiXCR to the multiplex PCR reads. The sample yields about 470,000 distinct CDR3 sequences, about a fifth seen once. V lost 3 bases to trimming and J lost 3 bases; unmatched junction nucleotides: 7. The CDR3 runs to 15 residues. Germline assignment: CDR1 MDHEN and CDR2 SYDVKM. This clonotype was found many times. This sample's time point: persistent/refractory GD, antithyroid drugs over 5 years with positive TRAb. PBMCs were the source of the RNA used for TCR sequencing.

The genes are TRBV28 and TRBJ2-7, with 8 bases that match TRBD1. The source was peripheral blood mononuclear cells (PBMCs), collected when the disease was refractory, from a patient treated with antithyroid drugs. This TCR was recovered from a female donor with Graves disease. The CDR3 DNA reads TGTGCCAGCAGTTTTAAGGAGACAGGGGTCTACGAGCAGTACTTC. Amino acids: CASSFKETGVYEQYF.